The rows below give T cell receptor beta chains drawn from one sample of a study of cytomegalovirus exposure and HLA in healthy donors. Repertoires were generated with immunoSEQ multiplex PCR, while TCRdb's copy carries only in-frame clones and drops some. The sample has 130,000 or so clones; nearly 90% are singletons. What was sequenced was PBMCs. These receptors were obtained from a man under 40 in good health and CMV-seronegative. The CDR3 runs from the conserved cysteine through the conserved F or W. Fields, in order: J gene, V gene, clone size, D gene, CDR3 protein, CDR3 DNA. The D gene is left open where the match is weak. Expanded clones get a size class; other rows say once, few or many, or leave the size out.

>TRBJ2-7|TRBV7-9|-|TRBD1
CASSPGTVEQYF
TGTGCCAGCAGCCCGGGGACAGTCGAGCAGTACTTC
>TRBJ2-2|TRBV7-9|-|TRBD2
CASSYTQLAGVTGELFF
TGTGCCAGCAGCTACACCCAACTAGCGGGCGTCACCGGGGAGCTGTTTTTT
>TRBJ1-4|TRBV5-1|once|TRBD1
CASSLGTGAEELFF
TGCGCCAGCAGCTTGGGGACAGGGGCAGAGGAACTGTTTTTT
>TRBJ2-2|TRBV7-6|-|TRBD2
CASSLTTSASTGELFF
TGTGCCAGCAGCTTAACGACTAGCGCCAGCACCGGGGAGCTGTTTTTT
>TRBJ2-2|TRBV5-1|-|-
CASSLEGVPGELFF
TGCGCCAGCAGCTTGGAGGGAGTCCCCGGGGAGCTGTTTTTT
>TRBJ1-1|TRBV6-6|-|TRBD1
CASSSGGPTEAFF
TGTGCCAGCAGTTCAGGGGGCCCAACTGAAGCTTTCTTT
>TRBJ2-1|TRBV13|-|TRBD1
CASSSHPDRDNEQFF
TGTGCCAGCAGCTCCCACCCAGACAGGGACAATGAGCAGTTCTTC
>TRBJ1-2|TRBV14|-|TRBD1
CASSRAGQGAFGYTF
TGTGCCAGCAGCCGGGCGGGACAGGGGGCCTTTGGCTACACCTTC
>TRBJ2-7|TRBV6-5|-|TRBD1
CASSYGTGAHEQYF
TGTGCCAGCAGTTACGGGACAGGGGCCCACGAGCAGTACTTC
>TRBJ2-5|TRBV6-5|once|TRBD2
CASSWTSGARETQYF
TGTGCCAGCAGTTGGACTAGCGGGGCACGAGAGACCCAGTACTTC
>TRBJ2-3|TRBV7-2|-|-
CASSFGGTDTQYF
TGTGCCAGCAGCTTCGGAGGCACAGATACGCAGTATTTT
>TRBJ1-1|TRBV7-6|-|-
CASSFSPGLLDEAFF
TGTGCCAGCAGCTTTTCGCCGGGACTGTTAGATGAAGCTTTCTTT
>TRBJ1-1|TRBV20-1|once|-
CSASSPGEAFF
TGCAGTGCTAGTTCTCCCGGTGAAGCTTTCTTT
>TRBJ1-1|TRBV27|-|-
CASGLHWGGVNEAFF
TGTGCCAGCGGTCTCCATTGGGGAGGGGTCAATGAAGCTTTCTTT
>TRBJ1-2|TRBV7-9|few|-
CASSLMGADGGYTF
TGTGCCAGCAGCTTAATGGGGGCCGATGGGGGCTACACCTTC